This TCR beta chain is from a study of graft-versus-host responses after intestinal transplantation. As for the study in general: Recipients had transplants, and these were multivisceral, liver-intestinal, or isolated intestinal.

Germline loops: CDR1 ENHRY, CDR2 SYGVKD. The CDR3 totals 12 residues. V lost 11 bases to trimming and J lost 9 bases, with 17 bases between them. The study's findings and limits: Researchers found GvH clones in recipient marrow, and some showed up first in ileum or blood.

Measured with immunoSEQ multiplex PCR; TCRdb has only the in-frame clones, and not every one. The sample yields approximately 8,600 clones, approximately 33% seen once. The sequence derives from a human patient who received an intestinal transplant. This chain uses TRBV10-3 with TRBJ2-1; the D gene is possibly TRBD2 (5 bases). The sample was alloreactive CD4+ T cells from a mixed lymphocyte reaction culture, taken before intestinal transplant. Subset noted: CFSE-low proliferating T cells sorted from roughly six-day pre-transplant mixed lymphocyte reaction (GvH or HvG direction). The CDR3: CAGSGGDGEQFF. In DNA, the CDR3 is TGTGCCGGGAGCGGCGGTGACGGTGAGCAGTTCTTC.